A selection of T cell receptor beta chains follows, all from one sample in a study of shared clonotypes between healthy human individuals. The assay was immunoSEQ multiplex PCR, and TCRdb's table has in-frame clones only and misses some. The sample yields about 490,000 clones, roughly 80% seen once. The sample was PBMCs. The receptor source for this set is a woman aged 40 to 50 in good health. Some clones in this sample may be carry-over from other donors' samples. Each CDR3 is given with its conserved first and last residue. The D gene is left open where the match is weak. Expanded clones are given a class, and other clones once, few, many or no size at all.

J | V | D | size | CDR3 | DNA
TRBJ2-1 | TRBV30 | NA | NA | CACHKGRTYNEQFF | TGTGCCTGCCATAAGGGAAGAACCTACAATGAGCAGTTCTTC
TRBJ2-3 | TRBV21-1 | NA | NA | CASSIGTDTQYF | TGTGCCAGCAGCATTGGGACAGATACGCAGTATTTT
TRBJ2-7 | TRBV2 | TRBD2 | NA | CASRPGLAGGYEQYF | TGTGCCAGCAGGCCCGGACTAGCGGGAGGTTACGAGCAGTACTTC
TRBJ2-3 | TRBV7-9 | TRBD2 | NA | CASSSWGGITDTQYF | TGTGCCAGCAGCTCATGGGGAGGGATCACAGATACGCAGTATTTT
TRBJ2-5 | TRBV4-3 | NA | few | CASSQEGGRGETQYF | TGCGCCAGCAGCCAAGAGGGCGGCAGGGGAGAGACCCAGTACTTC
TRBJ2-1 | TRBV5-1 | NA | NA | CASSLDPMGGEQFF | TGCGCCAGCAGCTTGGACCCCATGGGGGGTGAGCAGTTCTTC
TRBJ1-4 | TRBV2 | NA | once | CASSEAHEKLFF | TGTGCCAGCAGTGAAGCTCATGAAAAACTGTTTTTT
TRBJ2-5 | TRBV5-6 | NA | NA | CASSSYHAVQDPGETQYF | TGTGCCAGCAGCTCCTACCATGCCGTTCAGGACCCGGGGGAGACCCAGTACTTC
TRBJ1-1 | TRBV5-6 | NA | NA | CASSLAGRGNTEAFF | TGTGCCAGCAGCTTGGCCGGTAGGGGGAACACTGAAGCTTTCTTT
TRBJ1-2 | TRBV13 | NA | NA | CASSLDRAYGYTF | TGTGCCAGCAGCTTAGACAGGGCCTATGGCTACACCTTC
TRBJ2-2 | TRBV18 | NA | NA | CASSPPGARDTGELFF | TGTGCCAGCTCACCACCCGGGGCCCGCGACACCGGGGAGCTGTTTTTT